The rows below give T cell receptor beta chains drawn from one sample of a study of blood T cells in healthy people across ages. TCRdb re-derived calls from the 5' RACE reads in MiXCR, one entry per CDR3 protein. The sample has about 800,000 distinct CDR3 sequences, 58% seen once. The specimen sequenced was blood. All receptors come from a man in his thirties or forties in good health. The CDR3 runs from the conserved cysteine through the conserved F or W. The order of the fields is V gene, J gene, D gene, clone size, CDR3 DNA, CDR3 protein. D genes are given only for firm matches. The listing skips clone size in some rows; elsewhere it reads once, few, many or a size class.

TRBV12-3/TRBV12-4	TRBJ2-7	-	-	TGTGCCAGCAGTTTACAGGGAGGTTCGGGCTACGAGCAGTACTTC	CASSLQGGSGYEQYF
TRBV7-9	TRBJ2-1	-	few	TGTGCCAGCAGCTTAGGGGGGTATATCAATGAGCAGTTCTTC	CASSLGGYINEQFF
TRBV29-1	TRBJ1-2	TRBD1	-	TGCAGCGTTGGGGGGGGACAGGGAGGAGATAACTATGGCTACACCTTC	CSVGGGQGGDNYGYTF
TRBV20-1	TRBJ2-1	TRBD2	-	TGCAGTGTTAAGGCACTAGCGGGAGTAGTAACCTACAATGAGCAGTTCTTC	CSVKALAGVVTYNEQFF
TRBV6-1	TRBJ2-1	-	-	TGTGCCAGCAGTGAAGTTCGGAGATTTAGCGTCTCCTACAATGAGCAGTTCTTC	CASSEVRRFSVSYNEQFF
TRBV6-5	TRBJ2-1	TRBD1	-	TGTGCCAGCAGACTAGGGACAGGGGGCTCCTACAATGAGCAGTTCTTC	CASRLGTGGSYNEQFF
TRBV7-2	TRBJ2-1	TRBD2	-	TGTGCCAGCAGCCAGAGGACTAGCGGGAACGAGCAGTTCTTC	CASSQRTSGNEQFF
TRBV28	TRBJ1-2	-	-	TGTGCCAGCAGTTCCTTCTACAGGGAGGGCTACACCTTC	CASSSFYREGYTF
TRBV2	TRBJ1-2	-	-	TGTGCCAGCAGTGTGAAGAACTATGGCTACACCTTC	CASSVKNYGYTF
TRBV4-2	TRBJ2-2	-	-	TGTGCCAGCAGCCAAGAGTGGGTACTGACGAACACCGGGGAGCTGTTTTTT	CASSQEWVLTNTGELFF
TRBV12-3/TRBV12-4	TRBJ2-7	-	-	TGTGCCAGCAGCTCCGACTTCCCTCTCTACGAGCAGTACTTC	CASSSDFPLYEQYF
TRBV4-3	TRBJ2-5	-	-	TGCGCCAGCAGCCAAGATGTCCCGGGAGAGCTGGAGACCCAGTACTTC	CASSQDVPGELETQYF
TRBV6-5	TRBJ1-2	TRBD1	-	TGTGCCAGCAGCCTCCGCCGACAGGGGCAAGGCTACACCTTC	CASSLRRQGQGYTF
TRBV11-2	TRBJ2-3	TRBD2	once	TGTGCCAGCAGCTTAGCTTACGGGACTAGCGGGGGTGGCACAGATACGCAGTATTTT	CASSLAYGTSGGGTDTQYF
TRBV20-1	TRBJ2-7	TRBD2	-	TGCAGTGGTCGCGGGAGAGGGACTGTCCACGAGCAGTACTTC	CSGRGRGTVHEQYF
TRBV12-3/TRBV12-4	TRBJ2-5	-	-	TGTGCCAGCTTAATTTTAGGAAGGGGGACCCAGTACTTC	CASLILGRGTQYF
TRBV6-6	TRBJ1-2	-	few	TGTGCCAGCAGTTATAGGGAGGGAGGCTACACCTTC	CASSYREGGYTF
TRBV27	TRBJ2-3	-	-	TGTGCCAGCAGGCGGGCCGAACGCACAGATACGCAGTATTTT	CASRRAERTDTQYF
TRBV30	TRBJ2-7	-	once	TGTGCCGCGACCCAGGGCTACGAGCAGTACTTC	CAATQGYEQYF
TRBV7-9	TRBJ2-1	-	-	TGTGCCAGCAGCTTAGCCGACAAGCAGTTCTTC	CASSLADKQFF
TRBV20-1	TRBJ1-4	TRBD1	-	TGCAGTGCTGACAGACAGGGAGAGAATGAAAAACTGTTTTTT	CSADRQGENEKLFF
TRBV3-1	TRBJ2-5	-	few	TGTGCCAGCAGCCAAGTTTCAGGGAACCAAGAGACCCAGTACTTC	CASSQVSGNQETQYF
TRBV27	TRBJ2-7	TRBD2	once	TGTGCCAGCAGTGCCTCGGGACTAGCGACCCACGAGCAGTACTTC	CASSASGLATHEQYF
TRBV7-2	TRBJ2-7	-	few	TGTGCCAGCAGCCAGTCCTTTGGGACCGCAAGCTACGAGCAGTACTTC	CASSQSFGTASYEQYF
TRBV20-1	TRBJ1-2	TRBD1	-	TGCAGTGCTGGACAGGATAATGGCTACACCTTC	CSAGQDNGYTF
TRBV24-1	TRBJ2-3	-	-	TGTGCCACCAGTGATGTGATTAGCACAGATACGCAGTATTTT	CATSDVISTDTQYF
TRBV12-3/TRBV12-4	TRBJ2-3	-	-	TGTGCCAGCAACAGCCGGGCGAGGACGCAGTATTTT	CASNSRARTQYF
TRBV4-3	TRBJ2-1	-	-	TGCGCCAGCAGCCAAGATTACCCCGAATTCTCTCCAGCAAAGTACAATGAGCAGTTCTTC	CASSQDYPEFSPAKYNEQFF
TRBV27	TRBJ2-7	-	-	TGTGCCAGCAGTTGGGGGCAGTACTTC	CASSWGQYF
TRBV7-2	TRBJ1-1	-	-	TGTGCCAGCAGGGTCCAGCTCGACACTGAAGCTTTCTTT	CASRVQLDTEAFF
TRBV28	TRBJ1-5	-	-	TGTGCCAGCAGGTTAAAGGCAATGGACCAGCCCCAGCATTTT	CASRLKAMDQPQHF
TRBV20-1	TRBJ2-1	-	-	TGCAGTGCTAGTGGGGACCAGGGGGGAGGGAGGAGTAATGAGCAGTTCTTC	CSASGDQGGGRSNEQFF
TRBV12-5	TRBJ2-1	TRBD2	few	TGTGCTAGTGGGCCGGGACTAGCGTCGGATGAGCAGTTCTTC	CASGPGLASDEQFF
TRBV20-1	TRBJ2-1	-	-	TGCAGTGCGGAACGGGACAATTACAATGAGCAGTTCTTC	CSAERDNYNEQFF
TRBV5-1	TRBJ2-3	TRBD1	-	TGCGCCAGCAGCTTGGAAGGACAGGCTAGCACAGATACGCAGTATTTT	CASSLEGQASTDTQYF
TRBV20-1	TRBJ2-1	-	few	TGCAGTGCTAGAGACCAGTGGGGCTCCTACAATGAGCAGTTCTTC	CSARDQWGSYNEQFF
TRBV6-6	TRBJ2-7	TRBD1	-	TGTGCCAGCAGTTACTCGTACAGGGGGCGTTTCTACGAGCAGTACTTC	CASSYSYRGRFYEQYF
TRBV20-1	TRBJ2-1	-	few	TGCAGTGCTAGGGATCAAATCTGGTCTGAGCAGTTCTTC	CSARDQIWSEQFF